This T cell receptor (beta chain) was recovered during a study of neoadjuvant anti-PD-1 for oral cavity cancer. Study as a whole: Around day 43, patients without progression received a fourth nivolumab dose before surgery.

The CDR3 covers 17 residues. J was trimmed by 8 bases and V by 4 bases; bases with no gene match: 13. Germline V CDR1 and CDR2: MNHNS, SASEGT. General observations from the study: After neoadjuvant nivolumab, PBMC T cell clonality was significantly higher in non-responders than responders.

Blood libraries mostly used around 500 ng genomic DNA, six replicates each. Sequenced by immunoSEQ multiplex PCR; TCRdb stores in-frame clones only, minus some. The sample lists around 62,000 clones, approximately 79% occurring once. About this clone: Its antigen is not known.

This clonotype was sampled from a person between 40 and 85 years old with oral cavity squamous cell carcinoma. This chain uses TRBV6-1 with TRBJ1-6, with 8 bases aligning to TRBD1. The sample consisted of PBMCs, taken before nivolumab (anti-PD-1) treatment. CDR3 amino acids: CASSALWSGQVYSPLHF. CDR3 DNA: TGTGCCAGCAGTGCCCTTTGGTCGGGACAGGTCTATTCACCCCTCCACTTT.